This T cell receptor beta chain was profiled in a study of T cells after yellow fever vaccination. General study results and limits: It was a weaker secondary response, yet one that peaked faster, at day 5 versus 15. Relatively few clonotypes were ones that appeared in both CD4 and CD8 compartments.

For TCR, cDNA came from 5'RACE template switching, which added a universal primer site and UMIs. A single record per CDR3 protein comes from TCRdb applying MiXCR to the 5' RACE reads. Altogether nearly 30,000 distinct CDR3 sequences are present, about 5% being singletons, with the ten largest covering under 50%. This clonotype was seen at least ten times. Its antigen is undetermined. The sequence derives from a man aged 25-45 years who received the YFV17D yellow fever vaccine. The source material was CD8+ T cells sorted from PBMCs, sampled 10 days after the yellow fever booster vaccination.

The CDR3 loop is CASRTGTGTDTQYF. The DNA of the CDR3 is TGTGCCAGCAGGACCGGGACGGGCACAGATACGCAGTATTTT. This chain uses TRBV12-3 or TRBV12-4 with TRBJ2-3, with D perhaps assigned TRBD1 or TRBD2 (5 bases each). This CDR3 region has 14 residues. With 6 bases removed from V and 1 base from J, the gap between germline ends came to 11 bases.